This TCR beta chain was identified in a study of cytomegalovirus exposure and HLA in healthy donors. Study overall: The approximately 130 validation repertoires and the approximately 700 first-cohort repertoires shared a platform, a later analysis reported.

This CDR3 has 18 amino acids. Losses at the gene ends were 0 bases for V and 4 bases for J; bases not matched to a gene: 7. Germline CDR1 and CDR2: MNHEY and SMNVEV (reference sequence). Overall study results and limits: TCR sequences were mostly rare, though some public TCRs occurred in many donors. Subsequent analysis of the 120 or so validation repertoires found a tendency for first-cohort TCR clusters to co-occur.

A word on this clone: Its antigen is as yet unknown.

Measured with immunoSEQ multiplex PCR; TCRdb has only the in-frame clones, and not every one. The sample comprises about 250,000 clones, around 87% of which are singletons, and less than 3% rests with the top ten. This chain connects TRBV27 to TRBJ2-3; 13 bases agree with TRBD2. The source of this sequence is a man in his late teens or twenties in good health and CMV-seronegative. Sequences were obtained from PBMCs. The CDR3 is CASSLSWTSGSRADTQYF. CDR3 nucleotide sequence: TGTGCCAGCAGTTTATCATGGACTAGCGGGAGTAGGGCAGATACGCAGTATTTT.